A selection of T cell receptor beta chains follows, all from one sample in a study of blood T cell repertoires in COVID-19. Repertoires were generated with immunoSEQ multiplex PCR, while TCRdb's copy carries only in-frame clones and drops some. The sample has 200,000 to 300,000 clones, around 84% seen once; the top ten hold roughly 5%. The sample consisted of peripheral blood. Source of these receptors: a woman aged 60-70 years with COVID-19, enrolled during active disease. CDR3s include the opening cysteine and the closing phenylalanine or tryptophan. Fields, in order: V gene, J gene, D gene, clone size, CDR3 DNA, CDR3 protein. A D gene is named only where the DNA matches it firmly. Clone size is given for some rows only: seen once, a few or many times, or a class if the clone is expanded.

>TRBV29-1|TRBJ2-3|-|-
TGCAGCGTTGAAGTGCAGTTATCTAGCACAGATACGCAGTATTTT
CSVEVQLSSTDTQYF
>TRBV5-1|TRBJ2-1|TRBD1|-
TGCGCCAGCAGCTTGGGTGGACAGGGTAGGGCCAATGAGCAGTTCTTC
CASSLGGQGRANEQFF
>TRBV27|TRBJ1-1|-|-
TGTGCCAGCAGTCCCTCAGGCAGGGCAGACACTGAAGCTTTCTTT
CASSPSGRADTEAFF
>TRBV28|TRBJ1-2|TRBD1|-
TGTGCCAGCAGTATTCCAACAGGGGGTCCGTATGGCTACACCTTC
CASSIPTGGPYGYTF
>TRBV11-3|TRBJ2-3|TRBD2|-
TGTGCCAGCAGCTTAACGTTTGCGGGAGTGGCCCCCGATACGCAGTATTTT
CASSLTFAGVAPDTQYF
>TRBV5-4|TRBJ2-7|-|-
TGTGCCAGCAGCTTTCCAGGCTCTAACGAGCAGTACTTC
CASSFPGSNEQYF
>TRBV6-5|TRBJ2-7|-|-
TGTGCCAGCAGCGGAGGTACTAGTAGGAGCTACGAGCAGTACTTC
CASSGGTSRSYEQYF
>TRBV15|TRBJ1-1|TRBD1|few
TGTGCCACCAGCAGAGTTTGGGGACAGGGCATGAACACTGAAGCTTTCTTT
CATSRVWGQGMNTEAFF
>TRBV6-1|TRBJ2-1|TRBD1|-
TGTGCCAGCAGTGAAGCTAGGGGGCTTCTCAGTGAGCAGTTCTTC
CASSEARGLLSEQFF
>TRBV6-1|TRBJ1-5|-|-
TGTGCCAGCAGTGATGGATCGGGACACCAAAATCAGCCCCAGCATTTT
CASSDGSGHQNQPQHF
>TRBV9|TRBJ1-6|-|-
TGTGCCAGCAGCACCCACGGCGGGGGTGATTCACCCCTCCACTTT
CASSTHGGGDSPLHF
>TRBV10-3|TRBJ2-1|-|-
TGTGCCATCAGTGAGTCGACACCGGGACTCCTCAATGAGCAGTTCTTC
CAISESTPGLLNEQFF
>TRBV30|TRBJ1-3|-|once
TGTGCCTGGAGTCTTACAGGGAGCTCTGGAAACACCATATATTTT
CAWSLTGSSGNTIYF
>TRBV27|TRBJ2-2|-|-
TGTGCCAGCAGTCGGAGCAGAGACACCGGGGAGCTGTTTTTT
CASSRSRDTGELFF
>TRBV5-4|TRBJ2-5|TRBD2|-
TGTGCCAGCAGCTTTGTGATAGCGGGAGAGGGTGAGACCCAGTACTTC
CASSFVIAGEGETQYF
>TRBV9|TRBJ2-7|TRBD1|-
TGTGCCAGCAGCGTAGGACAGGGGAACTACGAGCAGTACTTC
CASSVGQGNYEQYF
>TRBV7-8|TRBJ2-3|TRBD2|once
TGTGCCAGCAGTTACACTAGCGGGGCCACAGATACGCAGTATTTT
CASSYTSGATDTQYF
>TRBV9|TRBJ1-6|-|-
TGTGCCAGCAGCGCCGGGCGGGGCTCCTATAATTCACCCCTCCACTTT
CASSAGRGSYNSPLHF
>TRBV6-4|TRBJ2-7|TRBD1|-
TGTGCCAGCAGTGTGGACAGGGGGTCCCACGAGCAGTACTTC
CASSVDRGSHEQYF
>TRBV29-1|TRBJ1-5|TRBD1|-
TGCAGCGTGGGACAGGGGGCTCGCAATCAGCCCCAGCATTTT
CSVGQGARNQPQHF
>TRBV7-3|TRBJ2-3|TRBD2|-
TGTGCCAGCAGCTTAACAGGACTAGCGAAAAGCACAGATACGCAGTATTTT
CASSLTGLAKSTDTQYF
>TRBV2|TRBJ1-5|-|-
TGTGCCAGCAGTGAAACAATTGGGGCGGGGGGATGGCCCCAGCATTTT
CASSETIGAGGWPQHF
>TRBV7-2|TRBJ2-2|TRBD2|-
TGTGCCAGCAGCTTAGTCCCAGCGGGAGGCGCGAACACCGGGGAGCTGTTTTTT
CASSLVPAGGANTGELFF
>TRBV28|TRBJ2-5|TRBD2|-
TGTGCCAGCAGCTCCACGACTAGCGGGAGAACGGAGACCCAGTACTTC
CASSSTTSGRTETQYF
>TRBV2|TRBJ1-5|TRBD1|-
TGTGCCAGCAGAGCACAGGGGGGGCCCAATCAGCCCCAGCATTTT
CASRAQGGPNQPQHF
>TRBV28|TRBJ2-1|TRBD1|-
TGTGCCAGCAGCCCCCTCGGGACAGGGAGCAATGAGCAGTTCTTC
CASSPLGTGSNEQFF
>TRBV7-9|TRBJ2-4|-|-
TGTGCCAGCAGTCAGTCTCGGGGGATTCAGTACTTC
CASSQSRGIQYF
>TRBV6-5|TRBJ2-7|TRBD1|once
TGTGCCAGTGGTACCCGGACAGGGACCGAGCAGTACTTC
CASGTRTGTEQYF
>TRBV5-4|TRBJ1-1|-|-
TGTGCCAGCAGCCGGCAGGGAGGCACTGAAGCTTTCTTT
CASSRQGGTEAFF
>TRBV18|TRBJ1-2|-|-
TGTGCCAGCTCACCAGACAAGGCCTTCTATGGCTACACCTTC
CASSPDKAFYGYTF